Following are 14 T cell receptor beta chains from one sample sequenced in a study of blood T cell repertoires in COVID-19. Libraries were prepared by immunoSEQ multiplex PCR; TCRdb keeps only in-frame clonotypes and omits some of them. The sample shows about 260,000 clones, about nine tenths of them seen only once. Source material: peripheral blood. The receptor source for this set is a man between 60 and 70 years old who had recovered from COVID-19.

The chain couples TRBV5-6 to TRBJ1-2; 8 bases line up with TRBD1. The V segment lost 1 base and the J segment 4 bases; nucleotides outside the gene matches: 9. CDR1 is SGHDT, CDR2 YYEEEE, per germline. The CDR3 is made up of 16 amino acids. CDR3 amino acids: CASSLNRGIASYGYTF. The CDR3 region has the DNA TGTGCCAGCAGCTTGAACAGGGGGATAGCTAGCTATGGCTACACCTTC. Full variable domain (rest looked up from reference TRBV5-6 and TRBJ1-2): DAGVTQSPTHLIKTRGQQVTLRCSPKSGHDTVSWYQQALGQGPQFIFQYYEEEERQRGNFPDRFSGHQFPNYSSELNVNALLLGDSALYLCASSLNRGIASYGYTFGSGTRLTVV.

This CDR3 is CASSSILGGAGAAGNTIYF. CDR3 in DNA: TGTGCCAGCAGCTCCATCCTGGGGGGGGCAGGCGCTGCTGGAAACACCATATATTTT. V usage is TRBV7-2 and J usage is TRBJ1-3; D is possibly TRBD1 (6 bases). The V gene's germline CDR1 is SGHTA and CDR2 FQGNSA. The V end lost 4 bases, the J end lost 2 bases, and 24 bases lay between the germline ends. CDR3 length equals 19 residues.

This chain connects TRBV5-4 to TRBJ2-1, with TRBD2 identical over 13 bases. The V gene's germline CDR1 is SGHNT and CDR2 YYREEE (reference sequence). This CDR3 spans 16 amino acids. Losses at the gene ends were 4 bases for V and 3 bases for J; bases not matched to a gene: 4. The CDR3 nucleotides are TGTGCCAGCAGCACTAGCGGGGGGGCCTTCTACAATGAGCAGTTCTTC. It yields the protein CASSTSGGAFYNEQFF.

The chain couples TRBV6-1 to TRBJ2-3; D is possibly TRBD1 (6 bases). Germline V lookup: CDR1 MNHNS, CDR2 SASEGT. V was pared by 4 bases and J by 0 bases, with 14 bases between. CDR3 length: 16 residues. DNA for the CDR3: TGTGCCAGCAGTGCTCTGACAGGCTCTAGCACAGATACGCAGTATTTT. Translation: CASSALTGSSTDTQYF.

The genes are TRBV6-4 and TRBJ2-3; 8 bases agree with TRBD2. In germline, CDR1 is MRHNA, CDR2 SNTAGT. V was clipped by 6 bases and J by 2 bases; unmatched bases: 22. This CDR3 contains 20 residues. The CDR3 region is CASREPGRDSPGGLTDTQYF. In DNA, the CDR3 is TGTGCCAGCAGGGAGCCCGGCAGGGATTCACCGGGGGGGCTCACAGATACGCAGTATTTT.

The rearrangement links TRBV6-5 to TRBJ1-2; D not certain. The V end was cut by 0 bases, the J end by 7 bases, with 15 bases between. The CDR3 spans 15 residues. Germline CDR1 reads MNHEY; CDR2 reads SVGAGI. CDR3 sequence: CASSYSGTASIGYTF. The CDR3 DNA reads TGTGCCAGCAGTTACTCAGGAACAGCAAGCATTGGCTACACCTTC.

The chain has TRBV11-2 and TRBJ1-4, with TRBD1 matching over 7 bases. The ends lost 3 bases at V and 7 bases at J; junction bases unmatched: 5. Germline V CDR1 and CDR2: SGHAT, FQNNGV. CDR3 length: 14 residues. The DNA for the CDR3 is TGTGCCAGCAGCTTGCAGGCAGGGGGTGAAAAACTGTTTTTT. As protein: CASSLQAGGEKLFF.

V is TRBV7-9 and J is TRBJ1-2, with no clear D. There are 14 residues in the CDR3. The germline CDR1 and CDR2 sequences are SEHNR and FQNEAQ (reference sequence). V lost 5 bases, J lost 0 bases, and 10 bases lay in between. This CDR3 reads CASSIGGPNYGYTF. The CDR3 bases are TGTGCCAGCAGCATCGGTGGGCCTAACTATGGCTACACCTTC.

The chain carries TRBV19 and TRBJ2-7; D gene unclear. V lost 3 bases, J lost 2 bases, and 14 bases lay in between. CDR3 size: 15 residues. The V gene's germline CDR1 is LNHDA and CDR2 SQIVND (reference sequence). The CDR3 is CASSINRDTAYEQYF. CDR3 bases: TGTGCCAGTAGTATCAACAGAGACACAGCCTACGAGCAGTACTTC.

The chain is built from TRBV4-2 and TRBJ1-5; the D gene is possibly TRBD1 (5 bases). The V end was cut by 0 bases, the J end by 4 bases, with 10 bases between. This CDR3 has 15 amino acids. Germline V CDR1 and CDR2: LGHNA, YNFKEQ. CDR3 nucleotide sequence: TGTGCCAGCAGCCAAGACAGGGATCTAAATCAGCCCCAGCATTTT. Its translation: CASSQDRDLNQPQHF.

J is TRBJ2-2 and V is TRBV9; 8 nucleotides match TRBD1. The CDR3 is 16 residues long. Germline V gives CDR1 SGDLS, CDR2 YYNGEE. The junction had 5 bases not matched to a gene; V was cut back by 0 bases and J by 4 bases. Here the CDR3 DNA reads TGTGCCAGCAGCGTAGTAACAGGGGGTCGCACCGGGGAGCTGTTTTTT. Translating gives CASSVVTGGRTGELFF.

CDR3 loop: CASSLRILAGGTDTQYF. CDR3 DNA sequence: TGTGCCAGCAGTTTGAGAATTCTAGCGGGGGGGACAGATACGCAGTATTTT. J is TRBJ2-3 and V is TRBV27; 12 nucleotides align to TRBD2. J was trimmed by 3 bases and V by 3 bases; bases with no gene match: 7. Germline loops: CDR1 MNHEY, CDR2 SMNVEV (reference sequence). The CDR3 has 17 amino acids.

This sequence joins TRBV4-1 and TRBJ1-2, with D tentatively TRBD1 (5 bases). Trimming left V 0 bases short and J 8 bases short, with 13 bases between. This CDR3 comprises 14 residues. CDR1 MGHRA and CDR2 YSYEKL come from the germline V gene. The CDR3 region has the DNA TGCGCCAGCAGCCAAGAAGGGGAGGGTTGGGGCTACACCTTC. Translated, it gives CASSQEGEGWGYTF.

The count of this clone is one. V usage is TRBV7-2 and J usage is TRBJ1-2; TRBD1 matches 10 bases. J was trimmed by 8 bases and V by 5 bases; bases with no gene match: 5. This CDR3 region has 13 residues. Germline CDR1 is SGHTA and CDR2 is FQGNSA. For the CDR3, the DNA is TGTGCCAGCAGCCCGACAGGGGGCCAGGGCTACACCTTC. It is translated as CASSPTGGQGYTF.